A selection of T cell receptor beta chains follows, all from one sample in a study of post-analysis software for immune sequencing data. Using its own MiXCR run on the PCR reads, TCRdb lists one record per CDR3 protein. Of 820,000 or so distinct CDR3 sequences in the sample, under 70% are singletons; the top ten hold approximately 4.4%. Material: blood. The receptor source for this set is a girl between 10 and 17 years old with multiple sclerosis. CDR3s include the opening cysteine and the closing phenylalanine or tryptophan. Fields, in order: J gene, CDR3 length, D gene, clone size, V gene, CDR3 protein, CDR3 DNA. D genes are given only for firm matches. Clone size is given for some rows only: seen once, a few or many times, or a class if the clone is expanded.

J: TRBJ2-7; length: 14; D: TRBD2; size: .; V: TRBV6-5; CDR3: CASSYAGETYEQYF; DNA: TGTGCCAGCAGTTACGCGGGAGAGACCTACGAGCAGTACTTC
J: TRBJ2-1; length: 12; D: .; size: .; V: TRBV29-1; CDR3: CSVEITNNEQFF; DNA: TGCAGCGTTGAAATTACAAACAATGAGCAGTTCTTC
J: TRBJ1-1; length: 16; D: .; size: .; V: TRBV4-1; CDR3: CASSQVGGGPNTEAFF; DNA: TGCGCCAGCAGCCAAGTTGGAGGGGGTCCGAACACTGAAGCTTTCTTT
J: TRBJ1-2; length: 13; D: TRBD1; size: .; V: TRBV6-6; CDR3: CAARTRGSYGYTF; DNA: TGTGCCGCCCGCACCAGGGGGTCCTATGGCTACACCTTC
J: TRBJ2-7; length: 14; D: .; size: .; V: TRBV30; CDR3: CAWSPPTDQYEQYF; DNA: TGTGCCTGGAGTCCCCCGACAGACCAATACGAGCAGTACTTC
J: TRBJ2-5; length: 13; D: .; size: .; V: TRBV5-1; CDR3: CASSPYLQETQYF; DNA: TGCGCCAGCAGCCCCTACCTCCAAGAGACCCAGTACTTC
J: TRBJ2-1; length: 16; D: TRBD2; size: .; V: TRBV12-3/TRBV12-4; CDR3: CASSFPGLAGPNEQFF; DNA: TGTGCCAGCAGTTTTCCGGGACTAGCGGGACCCAATGAGCAGTTCTTC
J: TRBJ2-7; length: 16; D: TRBD1; size: few; V: TRBV7-6; CDR3: CASSLGRDRASYEQYF; DNA: TGTGCCAGCAGCTTAGGCCGGGACAGGGCCTCCTACGAGCAGTACTTC
J: TRBJ1-1; length: 14; D: TRBD1; size: .; V: TRBV20-1; CDR3: CSARKGQMNTEAFF; DNA: TGCAGTGCTAGGAAGGGACAGATGAACACTGAAGCTTTCTTT
J: TRBJ2-3; length: 15; D: TRBD2; size: .; V: TRBV6-5; CDR3: CASSFLAGDIDTQYF; DNA: TGTGCCAGCAGTTTTCTAGCGGGAGATATAGATACGCAGTATTTT
J: TRBJ2-7; length: 15; D: .; size: .; V: TRBV6-1; CDR3: CASSEDQGGRHEQYF; DNA: TGTGCCAGCAGTGAAGATCAGGGGGGAAGGCACGAGCAGTACTTC
J: TRBJ1-1; length: 15; D: .; size: .; V: TRBV12-3/TRBV12-4; CDR3: CASRVGGVRNTEAFF; DNA: TGTGCCAGCAGGGTCGGGGGGGTAAGGAACACTGAAGCTTTCTTT
J: TRBJ2-1; length: 12; D: .; size: .; V: TRBV29-1; CDR3: CSVDWSENEQFF; DNA: TGCAGCGTTGATTGGAGTGAGAATGAGCAGTTCTTC
J: TRBJ2-7; length: 13; D: .; size: .; V: TRBV5-4; CDR3: CASSSPDSYEQYF; DNA: TGTGCCAGCAGCTCGCCAGACTCCTACGAGCAGTACTTC
J: TRBJ2-1; length: 15; D: TRBD2; size: few; V: TRBV7-9; CDR3: CASSTTSGIVDEQFF; DNA: TGTGCCAGCAGCACGACTAGCGGGATAGTCGATGAGCAGTTCTTC
J: TRBJ1-2; length: 15; D: .; size: few; V: TRBV5-1; CDR3: CASSRRQAQSDGYTF; DNA: TGCGCCAGCAGCCGGCGACAGGCCCAGTCGGATGGCTACACCTTC
J: TRBJ2-7; length: 18; D: .; size: .; V: TRBV10-3; CDR3: CAISESQALGGGIYEQYF; DNA: TGTGCCATCAGTGAGTCGCAGGCCCTTGGCGGCGGCATCTACGAGCAGTACTTC
J: TRBJ2-1; length: 19; D: TRBD1; size: .; V: TRBV2; CDR3: CASSDGRGLGSGSYNEQFF; DNA: TGTGCCAGCAGTGACGGCAGGGGGCTTGGTAGCGGCTCCTACAATGAGCAGTTCTTC
J: TRBJ2-1; length: 16; D: .; size: once; V: TRBV6-4; CDR3: CASSESDTPSYNEQFF; DNA: TGTGCCAGCAGTGAGTCCGACACCCCCTCCTACAATGAGCAGTTCTTC
J: TRBJ2-7; length: 16; D: TRBD1; size: .; V: TRBV14; CDR3: CASSPRRGTGFYEQYF; DNA: TGTGCCAGCAGCCCTCGAAGAGGGACAGGGTTCTACGAGCAGTACTTC
J: TRBJ1-2; length: 18; D: TRBD1; size: .; V: TRBV15; CDR3: CATSTEIGQGARGYGYTF; DNA: TGTGCCACCAGCACCGAGATCGGACAGGGGGCGCGGGGCTATGGCTACACCTTC
J: TRBJ2-1; length: 14; D: .; size: .; V: TRBV29-1; CDR3: CSVARQVSYNEQFF; DNA: TGCAGCGTTGCGAGACAGGTCTCCTACAATGAGCAGTTCTTC
J: TRBJ1-2; length: 13; D: .; size: few; V: TRBV5-1; CDR3: CASSPGGDYGYTF; DNA: TGTGCCAGCAGCCCCGGGGGGGACTATGGCTACACCTTC
J: TRBJ1-2; length: 13; D: .; size: .; V: TRBV29-1; CDR3: CSVDRPDLVDYTF; DNA: TGTAGCGTTGACAGGCCTGACCTAGTCGACTACACCTTC
J: TRBJ2-1; length: 17; D: .; size: .; V: TRBV5-5; CDR3: CASSGGTSFLAYNEQFF; DNA: TGTGCCAGCAGCGGCGGGACATCGTTTCTTGCCTACAATGAGCAGTTCTTC
J: TRBJ2-7; length: 14; D: TRBD2; size: few; V: TRBV20-1; CDR3: CSARGRAGDHEQYF; DNA: TGCAGTGCTAGAGGACGAGCGGGAGATCACGAGCAGTACTTC